The rows below give T cell receptor beta chains drawn from one sample of a study of OX40 agonist ivuxolimab in advanced cancers. Clones were sequenced by immunoSEQ multiplex PCR, and TCRdb holds only the in-frame ones, with some missing. The sample has tens of thousands of clones, 75% to 95% seen once. The material was CD4+ or CD8+ T cells sorted from blood, obtained in a trial of the OX40 agonist ivuxolimab. The receptor source for this set is an adult with an advanced solid tumor such as melanoma, head and neck, liver or kidney cancer. Each CDR3 is given with its conserved first and last residue. Fields, in order: clone size, V gene, D gene, J gene, CDR3 length, CDR3 DNA, CDR3 protein. A D gene is named only where the DNA matches it firmly. The size field is filled for only some rows; it gives once, few, many or a size class.

>NA|TRBV5-5|NA|TRBJ2-5|14
TGTGCCAGCAGCCTAACAGGGTTCCAAGAGACCCAGTACTTC
CASSLTGFQETQYF
>NA|TRBV28|TRBD2|TRBJ2-6|18
TGTGCCAGCAGTTTAGGCGCTAGCGGGAGTACTGGGGCCAACGTCCTGACTTTC
CASSLGASGSTGANVLTF
>NA|TRBV5-1|NA|TRBJ2-5|14
TGCGCCAGCAGCACCAGCCAGGGATATAGGTCCCAGTACTTC
CASSTSQGYRSQYF
>NA|TRBV7-2|TRBD1|TRBJ2-7|14
TGTGCCAGCAGCCCTAGCAGACAGGGTTACGAGCAGTACTTC
CASSPSRQGYEQYF
>NA|TRBV30|TRBD2|TRBJ2-1|16
TGTGCCTGGAGATTTTTGGGGGCGGGAGGAGACAATGAGCAGTTCTTC
CAWRFLGAGGDNEQFF
>NA|TRBV30|NA|TRBJ1-4|20
TGTGCCTGGAGTGGCGGGGAGGATCCGTATATCACTCAAGGGGCTGAAAAACTGTTTTTT
CAWSGGEDPYITQGAEKLFF
>NA|TRBV28|NA|TRBJ2-1|15
TGTGCCAGCACCCCGGGAGGGGGCTTCTACAATGAGCAGTTCTTC
CASTPGGGFYNEQFF
>NA|TRBV18|NA|TRBJ2-6|16
TGTGCCAGCTCACCTTTTCCAGGGTCTGGGGCCAACGTCCTGACTTTC
CASSPFPGSGANVLTF
>few|TRBV30|TRBD2|TRBJ2-5|15
TGTGCCTGGAGTCCCACCGGACTAGTCGGGGAGACCCAGTACTTC
CAWSPTGLVGETQYF
>NA|TRBV5-1|TRBD1|TRBJ2-3|17
TGCGCCAGCAGCTTGAACCCCGGACAGGGCATCACAGATACGCAGTATTTT
CASSLNPGQGITDTQYF
>NA|TRBV6-5|NA|TRBJ2-7|15
TGTGCCAGCAGTAGAAGGGACACCAACTCCTACGAGCAGTACTTC
CASSRRDTNSYEQYF
>NA|TRBV7-7|TRBD2|TRBJ2-7|13
TGTGCTAGCAGCCCCGGACTAGCACAAGAGCAGTACTTC
CASSPGLAQEQYF
>once|TRBV7-2|TRBD1|TRBJ1-5|16
TGTGCCAGCAGCGGTTACGGGACAGGGGGTGGTCAGCCCCAGCATTTT
CASSGYGTGGGQPQHF
>NA|TRBV5-1|TRBD2|TRBJ2-4|15
TGCGCCAGCAGCTTGGCGGGAGGTCCCCCAAACATTCAGTACTTC
CASSLAGGPPNIQYF
>NA|TRBV6-1|NA|TRBJ1-4|15
TGTGCCAGCAGTGAAATCAGAACAACTAATGAAAAACTGTTTTTT
CASSEIRTTNEKLFF
>NA|TRBV6-1|NA|TRBJ2-1|14
TGTGCCAGCACACCTGGTGTCGGCTACAATGAGCAGTTCTTC
CASTPGVGYNEQFF
>NA|TRBV6-5|NA|TRBJ2-1|14
TGTGCCAGCAGTTTACCGGGAGTATTTGGTGAGCAGTTCTTC
CASSLPGVFGEQFF
>NA|TRBV7-7|NA|TRBJ2-5|14
TGTGCTAGCAGCTTAAGGCCGGACCAAGAGACCCAGTACTTC
CASSLRPDQETQYF
>NA|TRBV7-9|NA|TRBJ1-1|13
TGTGCCAGCAGCCAAAGGGCAGGCACTGAAGCTTTCTTT
CASSQRAGTEAFF
>NA|TRBV20-1|TRBD2|TRBJ2-1|10
TGCAGTGCTAGCGGCAGCGGGAGGTTCTTC
CSASGSGRFF
>NA|TRBV2|NA|TRBJ2-7|12
TGTGCCAGCAGTGAAATAAGCCACGAGCAGTACTTC
CASSEISHEQYF
>NA|TRBV4-2|NA|TRBJ1-2|14
TGTGCCAGCAGCCTGCCGACGGGAAACTATGGCTACACCTTC
CASSLPTGNYGYTF
>NA|TRBV10-3|NA|TRBJ2-5|14
TGTGCCATCAGTGAAGGACTGGGGGCGGAGACCCAGTACTTC
CAISEGLGAETQYF
>few|TRBV18|NA|TRBJ2-7|14
TGTGCCAGCTCACCATCGACGGATGGGTACGAGCAGTACTTC
CASSPSTDGYEQYF
>NA|TRBV11-1|NA|TRBJ2-1|14
TGTGCCAGCAGCTTAGGAGCGGCCCGTGGGGAGCAGTTCTTC
CASSLGAARGEQFF
>NA|TRBV28|TRBD1|TRBJ1-1|16
TGTGCCAGCAGTAACCGGGACAGGGGGCAGAACACTGAAGCTTTCTTT
CASSNRDRGQNTEAFF
>NA|TRBV19|TRBD2|TRBJ2-2|14
TGTGCCATTTCCTTAGCGGGGGACACCGGGGAGCTGTTTTTT
CAISLAGDTGELFF
>NA|TRBV30|TRBD2|TRBJ2-5|15
TGTGCCTGGAGTCGACAGGGACTAGCTGGGGAGACCCAGTACTTC
CAWSRQGLAGETQYF
>NA|TRBV25-1|NA|TRBJ1-1|13
TGTGCCAGCAGTGAGAATTATCCCCTTCGAGCTTTCTTT
CASSENYPLRAFF
>NA|TRBV11-2|NA|TRBJ1-2|14
TGTGCCAGCAGCTTAGGTTTAGCTAACTATGGCTACACCTTC
CASSLGLANYGYTF
>NA|TRBV4-1|TRBD1|TRBJ1-2|12
TGCGCCATCGGACAGGGGCTTTATGGCTACACCTTC
CAIGQGLYGYTF
>NA|TRBV7-9|TRBD2|TRBJ2-1|15
TGTGCCAGCAGCAATCGACTAGCGGGAGTGAATGAGCAGTTCTTC
CASSNRLAGVNEQFF
>NA|TRBV18|NA|TRBJ2-1|14
TGTGCCAGCTCACTGTCGCTGGGCATCCATGAGCAGTTCTTC
CASSLSLGIHEQFF
>NA|TRBV5-1|TRBD2|TRBJ2-2|15
TGCGCCAGCAGCTTGCCTAGCGGGAACACCGGGGAGCTGTTTTTT
CASSLPSGNTGELFF
>NA|TRBV6-6|NA|TRBJ2-5|15
TGTGCCAGCAGTTACTCGAACGCCCCCGCCGAGACCCAGTACTTC
CASSYSNAPAETQYF
>few|TRBV5-1|TRBD2|TRBJ2-7|14
TGCGCCAGCAGCTACTTCAGCGGGAGTGAGGAGCAGTACTTC
CASSYFSGSEEQYF
>NA|TRBV7-2|TRBD2|TRBJ2-1|14
TGTGCCAGCAGCCGTCTAGCGGGATACAATGAGCAGTTCTTC
CASSRLAGYNEQFF
>NA|TRBV5-1|TRBD2|TRBJ2-7|15
TGCGCCAGCAGCCGGACTAGCGGGAGCGGGCGCGAGCAGTACTTC
CASSRTSGSGREQYF
>once|TRBV5-5|NA|TRBJ2-7|13
TGTGCCAGCAGCTTCTCAGGGCTGTACGAGCAGTACTTC
CASSFSGLYEQYF
>NA|TRBV27|TRBD2|TRBJ2-7|15
TGTGCCAGCAGTCCCCGGACTAGCGGAGATTACGAGCAGTACTTC
CASSPRTSGDYEQYF
>NA|TRBV7-9|NA|TRBJ2-1|16
TGTGCCAGCAGCTTAATCGGGGGAGATTCCTACAATGAGCAGTTCTTC
CASSLIGGDSYNEQFF
>once|TRBV19|TRBD2|TRBJ2-5|13
TGTGCCAGTAGTTGGGGGAGGGAAGAGACCCAGTACTTC
CASSWGREETQYF
>NA|TRBV9|TRBD2|TRBJ2-5|17
TGTGCCAGCAGCGTAGGAGGTCTAGCGGGACCGCAAGAGACCCAGTACTTC
CASSVGGLAGPQETQYF
>NA|TRBV7-3|NA|TRBJ2-3|12
TGTGCCAGCAGCTGGGGGTCAGATACGCAGTATTTT
CASSWGSDTQYF
>NA|TRBV11-3|TRBD2|TRBJ2-1|14
TGTGCCAGCAGCCAAAGGACTAGCGGCGATGAGCAGTTCTTC
CASSQRTSGDEQFF
>NA|TRBV5-1|TRBD1|TRBJ2-4|13
TGCGCCAGCAGCCAGGGGGAAAAAAACATTCAGTACTTC
CASSQGEKNIQYF
>NA|TRBV20-1|NA|TRBJ2-7|11
TGCAGTGCTGCAGGACTGTCCGAGCAGTACTTC
CSAAGLSEQYF
>NA|TRBV7-2|TRBD1|TRBJ2-7|15
TGTGCCAGCAGCCTTCGACAGGGGGCGCAAGGCGAGCAGTACTTC
CASSLRQGAQGEQYF
>NA|TRBV7-9|TRBD1|TRBJ2-6|17
TGTGCCAGCAGCCGACAGGGGGCGCCGACTGGGGCCAACGTCCTGACTTTC
CASSRQGAPTGANVLTF
>NA|TRBV9|NA|TRBJ2-1|15
TGTGCCAGCAGCGTTGGGGACGGGATCTACAATGAGCAGTTCTTC
CASSVGDGIYNEQFF
>NA|TRBV5-4|TRBD1|TRBJ2-7|15
TGTGCCAGCAGCTTGGAGACAGGGAGATCCTACGAGCAGTACTTC
CASSLETGRSYEQYF
>once|TRBV12-5|TRBD2|TRBJ2-7|15
TGTGCTAGTGGTTTTGGGGGGGAGCGGTGGAGCGAGCAGTACTTC
CASGFGGERWSEQYF
>once|TRBV7-8|TRBD2|TRBJ2-5|12
TGTGCCAGCAGCTCCGGGGGGGGGACCCAGTACTTC
CASSSGGGTQYF
>NA|TRBV7-9|TRBD2|TRBJ2-1|14
TGTGCCAGCAGCTTAACTAGCGGGAGTGGTGAGCAGTTCTTC
CASSLTSGSGEQFF
>NA|TRBV5-4|NA|TRBJ2-5|12
TGTGCCAGCAGCCTGGAAGGAGAGACCCAGTACTTC
CASSLEGETQYF
>NA|TRBV5-1|TRBD2|TRBJ2-2|18
TGCGCCAGCAGCTTGGTATCCGGGACTAGCGGGAGTGACGGGGAGCTGTTTTTT
CASSLVSGTSGSDGELFF
>NA|TRBV27|NA|TRBJ2-5|14
TGTGCCAGCAGCCTTGGACTGTACCAAGAGACCCAGTACTTC
CASSLGLYQETQYF
>once|TRBV15|NA|TRBJ1-4|16
TGTGCCACCAGCAGAGTCCAGGTAGTCCGGGATGAAAAACTGTTTTTT
CATSRVQVVRDEKLFF
>NA|TRBV6-5|NA|TRBJ1-2|14
TGTGCCAGCAGCGCATCGGGACAAGGCTATGGCTACACCTTC
CASSASGQGYGYTF